These 29 T cell receptor beta chains came from one sample sequenced in a study of OX40 agonist ivuxolimab in advanced cancers. The assay was immunoSEQ multiplex PCR, and TCRdb's table has in-frame clones only and misses some. The sample lists about 99,000 clones, 90% to 95% occurring once. This sample comprised CD4+ or CD8+ T cells sorted from blood, obtained in a trial of the OX40 agonist ivuxolimab. Source of these receptors: an adult with an advanced solid tumor such as melanoma, head and neck, liver or kidney cancer.

This chain links TRBV21-1 with TRBJ2-1; the table's D gene call, TRBD2, was not cross checked with the DNA. TRBV21-1 is noted as a pseudogene. The CDR3 has 16 residues. The CDR3 protein is CASRPPGGRDLFEQFF. As DNA, the CDR3 is TGTGCCAGCAGGCCCCCAGGCGGGAGGGATCTTTTTGAGCAGTTCTTC.

This sequence joins TRBV7-6 and TRBJ2-3; either TRBD1 or TRBD2 may supply D (5 bases each). The germline V gene encodes CDR1 SGHVS and CDR2 FNYEAQ. CDR3 size: 13 residues. V was pared by 0 bases and J by 6 bases, with 7 bases between. The CDR3 region is CASSLAREDTQYF. CDR3 nucleotides: TGTGCCAGCAGCTTAGCCAGGGAGGATACGCAGTATTTT.

The genes are TRBV9 and TRBJ2-3, with 7 bases identical to TRBD1. After removal of 4 bases from V and 0 bases from J, the junction contained 11 bases not matched to a gene. Germline V gene lookup returns CDR1 SGDLS and CDR2 YYNGEE. CDR3 length: 17 amino acids. The CDR3 reads CASSPGLTGASTDTQYF. The CDR3 DNA reads TGTGCCAGCAGCCCGGGCCTCACAGGGGCTAGCACAGATACGCAGTATTTT.

The chain couples TRBV6-6 to TRBJ2-7, with 9 bases aligning to TRBD2. The CDR3 extends over 15 amino acids. Germline CDR1 MNHNY, CDR2 SVGAGI (reference sequence). The V segment lost 10 bases and the J segment 7 bases; nucleotides outside the gene matches: 17. CDR3 sequence (DNA): TGTGCCACATCCCCCGGGACTAGCCGGGGCCGGGAGCAGTACTTC. Its protein is CATSPGTSRGREQYF.

The rearrangement joins TRBV4-3 to TRBJ1-2, with 12 bases matching TRBD1. This CDR3 is 15 amino acids long. In germline, CDR1 is LGHNA, CDR2 YSLEER. The ends lost 0 bases at V and 7 bases at J; junction bases unmatched: 3. As DNA, the CDR3 is TGCGCCAGCAGCCAAGAGGGACAGGGGGCGTTTGGCTACACCTTC. Its protein is CASSQEGQGAFGYTF.

The chain has TRBV21-1 and TRBJ2-1; the table's D call TRBD1 went unverified against the DNA. TRBV21-1 is flagged as a pseudogene. This CDR3 is 19 amino acids long. The DNA for the CDR3 is TGTGCCAGCAGCAAAGTGAGGCAGGGTGCCCCCCCCTTGTACAATGAGCAGTTCTTC. This translates into CASSKVRQGAPPLYNEQFF.

This chain links TRBV6-5 with TRBJ1-1; D might be TRBD1 (5 bases). V lost 0 bases, J lost 4 bases, and 9 bases lay in between. CDR3 length: 14 amino acids. Germline CDR1 MNHEY, CDR2 SVGAGI. The CDR3 nucleotides are TGTGCCAGCAGTTACTCGCAGGGTATCACTGAAGCTTTCTTT. Translation gives CASSYSQGITEAFF.

The chain employs TRBV7-3 and TRBJ2-2; D is ambiguous. Germline assignment: CDR1 SGHTA and CDR2 FQGTGA. This CDR3 region has 13 residues. Trimming removed 3 bases at V and 3 bases at J, with 5 bases between. The CDR3 region has the DNA TGTGCCAGCAGCTTCTCGGACACCGGGGAGCTGTTTTTT. Translating gives CASSFSDTGELFF. Based on the CDR3 plus reference TRBV7-3 and TRBJ2-2, the full variable domain is GAGVSQTPSNKVTEKGKYVELRCDPISGHTALYWYRQSLGQGPEFLIYFQGTGAADDSGLPNDRFFAVRPEGSVSTLKIQRTERGDSAVYLCASSFSDTGELFFGEGSRLTVL.

The genes are TRBV5-1 and TRBJ2-5, with 8 bases identical to TRBD1. The ends lost 2 bases at V and 5 bases at J; junction bases unmatched: 2. The CDR3 runs to 13 residues. Germline CDR1 is SGHRS and CDR2 is YFSETQ. CDR3 bases: TGCGCCAGCAGCTTAGACAGGGGTGAGACCCAGTACTTC. Translating gives CASSLDRGETQYF. The full variable domain, with the rest looked up from reference TRBV5-1 and TRBJ2-5, is KAGVTQTPRYLIKTRGQQVTLSCSPISGHRSVSWYQQTPGQGLQFLFEYFSETQRNKGNFPGRFSGRQFSNSRSEMNVSTLELGDSALYLCASSLDRGETQYFGPGTRLLVL.

The rearrangement joins TRBV7-3 to TRBJ2-6; the D gene is possibly TRBD2 (5 bases). Germline lookup yields CDR1 SGHTA and CDR2 FQGTGA. Trimming took off 5 bases at V and 0 bases at J, with 8 bases between the two ends. The CDR3 sequence is 15 residues long. The CDR3 protein is CASSPEGSGANVLTF. The CDR3 nucleotides are TGTGCCAGCAGCCCCGAGGGCTCTGGGGCCAACGTCCTGACTTTC.

This clone was counted only a few times. V is TRBV5-6 and J is TRBJ1-2; D is uncertain. Looked up from germline, CDR1 is SGHDT and CDR2 is YYEEEE. The V end was cut by 3 bases, the J end by 3 bases, with 15 bases between. CDR3 length: 15 amino acids. The CDR3 loop reads CASSSSSTADYGYTF. CDR3 nucleotide sequence: TGTGCCAGCAGCTCCTCATCAACTGCGGACTATGGCTACACCTTC.

The V gene is TRBV7-9, the J gene TRBJ2-1; unclear D gene. V dropped 6 bases and J dropped 6 bases, with 6 bases sitting between them. Per the germline V gene, CDR1 is SEHNR and CDR2 is FQNEAQ (reference sequence). The CDR3 runs to 11 residues. The CDR3 coding sequence is TGTGCCAGCAGTGGGCGCAATGAGCAGTTCTTC. This gives the protein CASSGRNEQFF.

The chain employs TRBV18 and TRBJ1-3; D call uncertain. Germline V gives CDR1 KGHSH, CDR2 LQKENI. V lost 2 bases to trimming and J lost 0 bases, with 11 bases between them. The CDR3 extends over 16 amino acids. The CDR3 here is CASSPIPVISGNTIYF. CDR3 DNA sequence: TGTGCCAGCTCACCAATTCCAGTGATCTCTGGAAACACCATATATTTT.

V usage is TRBV4-2 and J usage is TRBJ2-7; 11 nucleotides align to TRBD1. Germline V gene lookup returns CDR1 LGHNA and CDR2 YNFKEQ. The CDR3 extends over 14 amino acids. J lost 6 bases, V lost 4 bases, and 5 bases had no gene match. The CDR3 sequence is CASSRDRGLGEQYF. In DNA form, the CDR3 reads TGTGCCAGCAGCCGGGACAGGGGGTTGGGCGAGCAGTACTTC.

V is TRBV7-2 and J is TRBJ2-1; 8 bases fit TRBD2. V gave up 3 bases and J gave up 7 bases; unmatched junction bases: 5. Germline CDR1 SGHTA, CDR2 FQGNSA. This CDR3 comprises 14 residues. As DNA, the CDR3 is TGTGCCAGCAGCTTGACTAGCGCGGGGAATGAGCAGTTCTTC. Its protein is CASSLTSAGNEQFF. The full variable domain, with the rest looked up from reference TRBV7-2 and TRBJ2-1, is GAGVSQSPSNKVTEKGKDVELRCDPISGHTALYWYRQSLGQGLEFLIYFQGNSAPDKSGLPSDRFSAERTGGSVSTLTIQRTQQEDSAVYLCASSLTSAGNEQFFGPGTRLTVL.

The V call is TRBV28, the J call TRBJ1-5; D perhaps matches TRBD1 (5 bases). Trimming cost V 7 bases and J 1 base, with 11 bases left between them. Per germline, CDR1 MDHEN and CDR2 SYDVKM. This CDR3 has 14 amino acids. CDR3 bases: TGTGCCAGCACCCGGGGGGGGAGCAATCAGCCCCAGCATTTT. This codes for CASTRGGSNQPQHF.

A word on this clone: Other DNA sequences from this sample encode an identical CDR3 as well. The J gene is TRBJ1-5, the V gene TRBV18; 9 bases align to TRBD1. The germline V gene has CDR1 KGHSH and CDR2 LQKENI. The CDR3 covers 14 residues. The J segment lost 7 bases and the V segment lost 2 bases, leaving 3 bases of the junction unmatched. The DNA of the CDR3 is TGTGCCAGCTCACCAGGACAGGGGAACCAGCCCCAGCATTTT. Amino acids: CASSPGQGNQPQHF.

The chain is built from TRBV28 and TRBJ2-1, with TRBD1 as a possible D gene (5 bases). Per the germline V gene, CDR1 is MDHEN and CDR2 is SYDVKM. V lost 5 bases, J lost 12 bases, and 20 bases lay in between. The CDR3 covers 14 residues. CDR3 residues: CASSTSSDSRGQFF. The CDR3 bases are TGTGCCAGCAGTACCTCCTCAGACAGCCGTGGGCAGTTCTTC. The whole variable domain, filled in from reference TRBV28 and TRBJ2-1, reads DVKVTQSSRYLVKRTGEKVFLECVQDMDHENMFWYRQDPGLGLRLIYFSYDVKMKEKGDIPEGYSVSREKKERFSLILESASTNQTSMYLCASSTSSDSRGQFFGPGTRLTVL.

The chain recombines TRBV11-2 with TRBJ2-5; 8 bases map to TRBD2. The ends lost 4 bases at V and 5 bases at J; junction bases unmatched: 9. Germline-derived CDR1 and CDR2 are SGHAT and FQNNGV. The CDR3 runs to 15 residues. The CDR3 loop is CASSSGTRAPETQYF. CDR3 nucleotide sequence: TGTGCCAGCAGCTCCGGGACTAGGGCCCCCGAGACCCAGTACTTC.

J is TRBJ1-1 and V is TRBV18; D gene unclear. Germline V gene data show CDR1 as KGHSH and CDR2 as LQKENI. The CDR3 totals 13 residues. V was cut by 0 bases and J by 0 bases, with 2 bases left in between. The DNA of the CDR3 is TGTGCCAGCTCACCACCCCTGAACACTGAAGCTTTCTTT. Encoded protein: CASSPPLNTEAFF.

The chain links TRBV5-6 to TRBJ2-7; TRBD2 matches at 10 bases. The ends lost 1 base at V and 1 base at J; junction bases unmatched: 5. This CDR3 has 16 residues. Germline loops: CDR1 SGHDT, CDR2 YYEEEE. CDR3 loop: CASSLTGLADSYEQYF. For the CDR3, the DNA is TGTGCCAGCAGCTTGACTGGACTAGCGGATTCCTACGAGCAGTACTTC.

The chain carries TRBV14 and TRBJ2-3, with 12 bases aligning to TRBD2. V was clipped by 4 bases and J by 4 bases; unmatched bases: 6. This CDR3 has 16 amino acids. The germline V gene has CDR1 SGHDN and CDR2 FVKESK. Here the CDR3 DNA reads TGTGCCAGCAGCCGGACTAGCGGGATGGGATCAGATACGCAGTATTTT. Encoded protein: CASSRTSGMGSDTQYF.

The rearrangement uses TRBV4-1 and TRBJ1-4; perhaps TRBD1 as D (5 bases). Per the germline V gene, CDR1 is MGHRA and CDR2 is YSYEKL. Deletions cut 1 base from V and 3 bases from J, with 9 bases between. The CDR3 loop spans 15 amino acids. The CDR3 reads CASSQGGAANEKLFF. CDR3 bases: TGCGCCAGCAGCCAAGGCGGGGCCGCTAATGAAAAACTGTTTTTT.

The chain combines TRBV5-1 with TRBJ2-3; D not resolved. Trimming took 0 bases from V and 0 from J, leaving 8 bases between them. The CDR3 length is 15 residues. Germline V gene lookup returns CDR1 SGHRS and CDR2 YFSETQ. The CDR3 nucleotides read TGCGCCAGCAGCTTGGACGGTTTGAGCACAGATACGCAGTATTTT. Amino acids: CASSLDGLSTDTQYF.

The V gene is TRBV5-4, the J gene TRBJ2-4; perhaps TRBD2 as D (6 bases). Trimming took off 0 bases at V and 3 bases at J, with 13 bases between the two ends. CDR3 length: 16 residues. The germline gives CDR1 SGHNT, CDR2 YYREEE (reference sequence). CDR3 DNA: TGTGCCAGCAGCTTGGCCGGAGGGTTTGACAAAAACATTCAGTACTTC. Its translation: CASSLAGGFDKNIQYF.

The chain carries TRBV10-2 and TRBJ1-4, with D maybe TRBD1 (6 bases). Trimming cost V 3 bases and J 3 bases, with 14 bases left between them. From germline, CDR1 is WSHSY and CDR2 SAAADI. The CDR3 sequence is 16 residues long. CDR3 bases: TGCGCCAGCAGTGAACAGGGAGGACAGTCTAATGAAAAACTGTTTTTT. This encodes CASSEQGGQSNEKLFF.

This clone was seen just once. The V and J genes are TRBV7-2 and TRBJ1-1; D perhaps matches TRBD1 (6 bases). The CDR3 contains 15 residues. Germline values: CDR1 SGHTA, CDR2 FQGNSA. Trimming pared 5 bases from V and 0 bases from J, leaving 13 bases between. CDR3 residues: CASSPRRGMNTEAFF. In DNA form, the CDR3 reads TGTGCCAGCAGCCCCAGGAGGGGGATGAACACTGAAGCTTTCTTT. Looking up the rest from reference TRBV7-2 and TRBJ1-1 gives the full variable domain: GAGVSQSPSNKVTEKGKDVELRCDPISGHTALYWYRQSLGQGLEFLIYFQGNSAPDKSGLPSDRFSAERTGGSVSTLTIQRTQQEDSAVYLCASSPRRGMNTEAFFGQGTRLTVV.

The genes are TRBV4-3 and TRBJ1-1; a weak D match, TRBD1 (5 bases). V lost 1 base and J 6 bases, leaving 15 bases between the germline ends. Germline V lookup: CDR1 LGHNA, CDR2 YSLEER. CDR3 length: 15 amino acids. The CDR3: CASSQGDFDRAEAFF. CDR3 bases: TGCGCCAGCAGCCAAGGGGACTTCGATCGGGCTGAAGCTTTCTTT.

The CDR3 DNA reads TGTGCCAGCAGCAGAACCCATAGTACCTCTAACTATGGCTACACCTTC. Translated: CASSRTHSTSNYGYTF. This sequence joins TRBV7-2 and TRBJ1-2; D unclear. CDR1 is SGHTA and CDR2 is FQGNSA in the germline V gene. V was trimmed by 5 bases and J by 0 bases, leaving 16 bases between them. The CDR3 has 16 amino acids.